This TCR beta chain was observed in a study of vaccination and CD4 T cells after COVID-19. Across the whole study: Four females and six males made up the convalescents, two of whom were Hispanic.

This CDR3 spans 15 amino acids. Germline CDR1 is LNHDA and CDR2 is SQIVND (reference sequence). V was pared by 1 base and J by 5 bases, with 15 bases between. In the case of this clonotype: Its antigen is still unknown.

Sequencing of the DNA from cultured CD4+ T cells was carried out with the Oncomine TCR Beta short-read assay. Cultured CD4+ T cells yielded the extracted genomic DNA. TCRdb redid the calling of the PCR reads with MiXCR, one entry per CDR3 protein. This table has about 14,000 distinct CDR3 sequences, about 61% appearing once. Treatment of the sample: approximately nine-day PBMC culture with coronavirus spike peptide pools or control peptides (ViraFEST assay). These CD4+ T cells came from roughly 10-day cultures by negative selection. V and J are TRBV19 and TRBJ2-7, with a weak D call TRBD1 (6 bases). Sequencing input: CD4+ T cells from blood, cultured in vitro. This sequence originates from a human donor who had recovered from COVID-19. The CDR3 loop is CASSIVAGDGHEQYF. The CDR3 DNA reads as TGTGCCAGTAGTATAGTTGCAGGGGATGGGCACGAGCAGTACTTC.